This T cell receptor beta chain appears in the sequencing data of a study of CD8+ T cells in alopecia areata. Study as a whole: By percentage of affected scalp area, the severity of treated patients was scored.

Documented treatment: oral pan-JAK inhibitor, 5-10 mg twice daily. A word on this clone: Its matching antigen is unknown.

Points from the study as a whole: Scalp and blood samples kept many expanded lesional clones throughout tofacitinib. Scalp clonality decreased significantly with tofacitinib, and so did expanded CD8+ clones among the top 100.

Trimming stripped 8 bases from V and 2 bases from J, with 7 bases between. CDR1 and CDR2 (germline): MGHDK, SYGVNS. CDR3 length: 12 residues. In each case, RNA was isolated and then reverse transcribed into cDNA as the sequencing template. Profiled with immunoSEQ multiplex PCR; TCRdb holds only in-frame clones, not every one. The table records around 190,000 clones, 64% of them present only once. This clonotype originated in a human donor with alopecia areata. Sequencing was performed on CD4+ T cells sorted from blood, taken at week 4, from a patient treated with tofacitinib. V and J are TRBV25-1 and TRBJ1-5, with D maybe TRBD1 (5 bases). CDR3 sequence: CASEGGNQPQHF. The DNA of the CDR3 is TGTGCCAGCGAAGGGGGCAATCAGCCCCAGCATTTT.